This entry lists 2 T cell receptor beta chains sequenced from one sample in a study of CD8+ T cells in alopecia areata. As the sequencing template, cDNA was produced by extracting RNA and reverse transcribing it. Some clones are missing from TCRdb's copy, which holds only in-frame ones; the method was immunoSEQ multiplex PCR. This repertoire shows more than 95,000 clones, around 45% found once; its top ten account for approximately 1.5%. The specimen sequenced was CD4+ T cells sorted from blood. The receptor set was obtained from a human donor with alopecia areata.

This clone was seen a few times. The V call is TRBV7-2, the J call TRBJ1-2, with D uncertain. Germline V gene lookup returns CDR1 SGHTA and CDR2 FQGNSA. The CDR3 has 15 amino acids. Trimming took off 4 bases at V and 0 bases at J, with 12 bases between the two ends. The CDR3, as DNA: TGTGCCAGCAGCTCCTATGCGCGAGCTAACTATGGCTACACCTTC. Its protein is CASSSYARANYGYTF.

The chain carries TRBV4-1 and TRBJ2-1; 7 bases line up with TRBD2. With V trimmed by 9 bases and J by 2 bases, 1 base remained unmatched. This CDR3 has 12 amino acids. CDR1 and CDR2 (germline): MGHRA, YSYEKL. The CDR3 loop reads CASGGAYNEQFF. Here the CDR3 DNA reads TGCGCCAGTGGGGGGGCCTACAATGAGCAGTTCTTC.